The present entry profiles one T cell receptor beta chain with its context. Its antigen is as yet unknown. These data belong to a study of shared clonotypes between healthy human individuals. Findings of the study overall: Generation of non-shared clonotypes was less probable than generation of clonotypes shared by all four donors. With few donors, the genetic and exposure-history diversity represented was limited.

Clones were sequenced by immunoSEQ multiplex PCR, and TCRdb holds only the in-frame ones, with some missing. The data contain roughly 2.6 million clones, approximately 90% of them singletons. V shed 5 bases and J shed 2 bases, with 16 bases lying between them. Germline V CDR1 and CDR2: SGHNT, YYREEE (reference sequence). The CDR3 length is 15 residues. The V and J genes are TRBV5-4 and TRBJ1-2, with D possibly matching TRBD1 (5 bases). The sample comprised naive CD4+ T cells sorted from blood. Subset in this sample: CD45RA+ positively selected. This clonotype originated in a man in his late teens or twenties in good health. The CDR3 protein is CASSPADRANYGYTF. DNA for the CDR3: TGTGCCAGCAGTCCCGCAGACAGAGCGAACTATGGCTACACCTTC.